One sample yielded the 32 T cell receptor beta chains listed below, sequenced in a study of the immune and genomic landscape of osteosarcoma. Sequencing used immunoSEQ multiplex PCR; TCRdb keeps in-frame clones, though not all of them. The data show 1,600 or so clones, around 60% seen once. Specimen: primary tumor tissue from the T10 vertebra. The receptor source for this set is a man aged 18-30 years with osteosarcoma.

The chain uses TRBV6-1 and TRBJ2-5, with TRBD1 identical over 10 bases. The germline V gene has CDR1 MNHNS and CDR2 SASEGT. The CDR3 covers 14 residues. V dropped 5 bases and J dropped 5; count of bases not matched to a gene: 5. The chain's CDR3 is CASSRQGAGETQYF. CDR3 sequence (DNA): TGTGCCAGCAGTAGACAGGGGGCGGGTGAGACCCAGTACTTC.

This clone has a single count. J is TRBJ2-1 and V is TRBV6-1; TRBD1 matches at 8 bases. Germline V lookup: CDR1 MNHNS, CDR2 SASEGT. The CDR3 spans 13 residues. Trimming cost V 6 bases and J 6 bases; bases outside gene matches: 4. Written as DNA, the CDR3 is TGTGCCAGCAGCTCACAGGGGGTCAATGAGCAGTTCTTC. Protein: CASSSQGVNEQFF.

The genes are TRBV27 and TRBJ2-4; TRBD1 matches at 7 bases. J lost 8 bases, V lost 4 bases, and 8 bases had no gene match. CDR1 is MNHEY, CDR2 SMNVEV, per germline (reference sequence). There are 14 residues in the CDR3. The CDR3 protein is CASSSRQGSDIQYF. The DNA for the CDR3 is TGTGCCAGCAGTTCGCGACAGGGTTCGGACATTCAGTACTTC.

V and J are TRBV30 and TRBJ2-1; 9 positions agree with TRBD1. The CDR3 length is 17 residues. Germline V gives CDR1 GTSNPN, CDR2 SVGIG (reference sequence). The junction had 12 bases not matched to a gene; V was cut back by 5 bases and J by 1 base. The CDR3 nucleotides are TGTGCCTGGGGGACAGGGTCCGGGACTAAGTCCTACAATGAGCAGTTCTTC. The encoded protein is CAWGTGSGTKSYNEQFF.

The CDR3, as DNA: TGCAGCGTCCGGGACAGGGACACCGGGGAGCTGTTTTTT. Translated, it gives CSVRDRDTGELFF. The chain combines TRBV29-1 with TRBJ2-2, with 9 nucleotides matching TRBD1. Germline values: CDR1 SQVTM, CDR2 ANQGSEA. Unmatched junction bases numbered 2, after V lost 6 bases and J lost 3 bases. The CDR3 consists of 13 residues.

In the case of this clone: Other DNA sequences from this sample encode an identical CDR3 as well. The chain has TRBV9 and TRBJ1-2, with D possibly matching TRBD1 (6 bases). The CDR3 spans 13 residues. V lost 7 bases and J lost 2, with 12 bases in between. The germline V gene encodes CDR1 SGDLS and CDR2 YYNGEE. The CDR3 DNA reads TGTGCCAGCTATAACACAGGGAACTATGGCTACACCTTC. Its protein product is CASYNTGNYGYTF.

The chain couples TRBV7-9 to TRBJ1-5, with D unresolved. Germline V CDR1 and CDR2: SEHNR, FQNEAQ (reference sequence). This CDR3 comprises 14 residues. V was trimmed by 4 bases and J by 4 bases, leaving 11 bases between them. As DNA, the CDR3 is TGTGCCAGCAGCTCCCGGGCGGATAATCAGCCCCAGCATTTT. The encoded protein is CASSSRADNQPQHF.

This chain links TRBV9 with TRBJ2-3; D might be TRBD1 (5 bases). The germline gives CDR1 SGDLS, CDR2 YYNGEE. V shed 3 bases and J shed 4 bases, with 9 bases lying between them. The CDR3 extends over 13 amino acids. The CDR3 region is CASSEGHPDTQYF. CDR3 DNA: TGTGCCAGCAGCGAAGGACATCCAGATACGCAGTATTTT.

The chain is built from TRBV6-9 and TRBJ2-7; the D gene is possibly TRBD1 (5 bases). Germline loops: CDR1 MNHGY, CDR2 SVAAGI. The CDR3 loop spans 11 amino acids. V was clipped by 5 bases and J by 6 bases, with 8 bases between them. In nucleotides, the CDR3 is TGTGCCAGCAGTGATGGGGCCGAGCAGTACTTC. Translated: CASSDGAEQYF.

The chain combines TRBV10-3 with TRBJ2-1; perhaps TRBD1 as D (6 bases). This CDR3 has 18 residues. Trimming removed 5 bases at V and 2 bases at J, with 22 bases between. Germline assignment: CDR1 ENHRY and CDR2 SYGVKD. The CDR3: CAISSGLPRDKAYNEQFF. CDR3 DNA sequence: TGTGCCATCAGTTCGGGGCTACCCCGGGACAAAGCCTACAATGAGCAGTTCTTC.

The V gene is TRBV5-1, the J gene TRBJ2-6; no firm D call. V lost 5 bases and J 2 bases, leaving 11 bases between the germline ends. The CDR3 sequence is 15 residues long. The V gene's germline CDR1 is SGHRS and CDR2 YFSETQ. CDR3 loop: CASRGVEAGANVLTF. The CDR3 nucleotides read TGCGCCAGCAGGGGTGTAGAAGCTGGGGCCAACGTCCTGACTTTC.

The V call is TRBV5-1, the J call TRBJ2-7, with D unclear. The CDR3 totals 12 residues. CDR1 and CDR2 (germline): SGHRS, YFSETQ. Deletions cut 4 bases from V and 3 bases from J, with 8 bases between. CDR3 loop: CASSDGFYEQYF. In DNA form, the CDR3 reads TGCGCCAGCAGCGACGGGTTCTACGAGCAGTACTTC.

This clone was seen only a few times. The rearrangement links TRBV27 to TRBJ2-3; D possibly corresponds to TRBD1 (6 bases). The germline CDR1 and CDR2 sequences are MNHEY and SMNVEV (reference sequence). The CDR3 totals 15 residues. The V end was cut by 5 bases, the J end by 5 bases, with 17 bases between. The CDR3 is CASSQPYHREDTQYF. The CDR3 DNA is TGTGCCAGCAGTCAGCCCTACCACAGGGAAGATACGCAGTATTTT.

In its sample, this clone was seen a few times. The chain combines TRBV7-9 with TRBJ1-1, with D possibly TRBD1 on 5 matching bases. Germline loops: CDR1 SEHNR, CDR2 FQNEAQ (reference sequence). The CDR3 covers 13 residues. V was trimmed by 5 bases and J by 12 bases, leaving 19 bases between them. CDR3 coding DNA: TGTGCCAGCAGCCTCGATCCGACAGTGCAAACTTTCTTT. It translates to CASSLDPTVQTFF. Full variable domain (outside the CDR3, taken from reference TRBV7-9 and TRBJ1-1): DTGVSQNPRHKITKRGQNVTFRCDPISEHNRLYWYRQTLGQGPEFLTYFQNEAQLEKSRLLSDRFSAERPKGSFSTLEIQRTEQGDSAMYLCASSLDPTVQTFFGQGTRLTVV.

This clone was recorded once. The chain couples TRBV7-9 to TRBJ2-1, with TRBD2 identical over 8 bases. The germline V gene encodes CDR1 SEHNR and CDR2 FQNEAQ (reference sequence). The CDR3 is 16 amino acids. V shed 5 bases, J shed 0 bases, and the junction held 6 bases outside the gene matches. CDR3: CASSGREGSSYNEQFF. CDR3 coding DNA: TGTGCCAGCAGCGGCCGGGAGGGGAGCTCCTACAATGAGCAGTTCTTC. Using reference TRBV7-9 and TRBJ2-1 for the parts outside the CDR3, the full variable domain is DTGVSQNPRHKITKRGQNVTFRCDPISEHNRLYWYRQTLGQGPEFLTYFQNEAQLEKSRLLSDRFSAERPKGSFSTLEIQRTEQGDSAMYLCASSGREGSSYNEQFFGPGTRLTVL.

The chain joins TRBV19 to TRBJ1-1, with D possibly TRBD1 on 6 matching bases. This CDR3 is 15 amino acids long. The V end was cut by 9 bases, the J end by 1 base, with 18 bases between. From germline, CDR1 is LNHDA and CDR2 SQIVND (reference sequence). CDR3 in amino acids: CASKKVDSRNTEAFF. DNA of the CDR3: TGTGCCAGCAAGAAAGTGGACAGCCGGAACACTGAAGCTTTCTTT.

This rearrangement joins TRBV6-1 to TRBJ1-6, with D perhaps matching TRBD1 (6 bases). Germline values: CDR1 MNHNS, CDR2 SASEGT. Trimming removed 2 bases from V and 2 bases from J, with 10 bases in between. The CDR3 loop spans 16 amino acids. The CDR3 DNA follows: TGTGCCAGCAGTGAAACCGGGGGCCCCTATAATTCACCCCTCCACTTT. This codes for CASSETGGPYNSPLHF.

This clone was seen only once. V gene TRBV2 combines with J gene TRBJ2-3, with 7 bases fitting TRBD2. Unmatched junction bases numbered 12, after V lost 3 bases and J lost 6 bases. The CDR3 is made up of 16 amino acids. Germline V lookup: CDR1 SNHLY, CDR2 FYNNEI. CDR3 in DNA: TGTGCCAGCAGTGAGCTTGCGGGGGATTCCTGGGATACGCAGTATTTT. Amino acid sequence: CASSELAGDSWDTQYF.

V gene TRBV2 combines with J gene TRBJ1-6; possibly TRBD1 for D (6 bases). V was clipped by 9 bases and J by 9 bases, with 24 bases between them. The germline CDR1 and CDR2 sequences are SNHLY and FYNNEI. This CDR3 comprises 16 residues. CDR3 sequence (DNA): TGTGCCAGTAGAGAACAGGGACGGCTTGTGAGTTCACCCCTCCACTTT. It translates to CASREQGRLVSSPLHF.

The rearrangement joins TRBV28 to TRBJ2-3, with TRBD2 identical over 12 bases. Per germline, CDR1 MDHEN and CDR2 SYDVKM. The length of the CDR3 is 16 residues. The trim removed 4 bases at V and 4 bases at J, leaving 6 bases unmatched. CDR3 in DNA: TGTGCCAGCAGTTCTAGCGGGGGGGCGAGGGCAGATACGCAGTATTTT. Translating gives CASSSSGGARADTQYF.

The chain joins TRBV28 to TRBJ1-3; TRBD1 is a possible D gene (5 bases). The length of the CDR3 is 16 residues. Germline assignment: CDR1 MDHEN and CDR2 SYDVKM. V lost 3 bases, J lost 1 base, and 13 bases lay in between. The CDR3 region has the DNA TGTGCCAGCAGTTTCTACGGAGACAGTTCTGGAAACACCATATATTTT. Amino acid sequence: CASSFYGDSSGNTIYF.

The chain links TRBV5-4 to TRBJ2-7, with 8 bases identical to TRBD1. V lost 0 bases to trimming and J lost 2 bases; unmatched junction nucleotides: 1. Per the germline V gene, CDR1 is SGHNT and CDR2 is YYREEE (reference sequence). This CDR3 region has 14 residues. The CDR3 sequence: CASSLEDRAYEQYF. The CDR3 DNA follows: TGTGCCAGCAGCTTGGAGGACAGGGCCTACGAGCAGTACTTC.

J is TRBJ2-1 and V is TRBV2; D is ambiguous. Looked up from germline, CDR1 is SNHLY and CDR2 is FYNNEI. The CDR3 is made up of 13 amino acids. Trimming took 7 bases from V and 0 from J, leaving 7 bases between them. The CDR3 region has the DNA TGTGCCAGCAAGTCACGCTCCTACAATGAGCAGTTCTTC. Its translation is CASKSRSYNEQFF.

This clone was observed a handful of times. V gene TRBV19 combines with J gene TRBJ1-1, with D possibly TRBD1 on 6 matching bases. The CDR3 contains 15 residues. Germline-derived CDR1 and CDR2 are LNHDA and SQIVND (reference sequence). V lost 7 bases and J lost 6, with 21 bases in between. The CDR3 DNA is TGTGCCAGTAACACCTGGAGCACAGGGTACCCTGAAGCTTTCTTT. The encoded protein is CASNTWSTGYPEAFF. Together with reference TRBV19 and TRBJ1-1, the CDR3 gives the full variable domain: DGGITQSPKYLFRKEGQNVTLSCEQNLNHDAMYWYRQDPGQGLRLIYYSQIVNDFQKGDIAEGYSVSREKKESFPLTVTSAQKNPTAFYLCASNTWSTGYPEAFFGQGTRLTVV.

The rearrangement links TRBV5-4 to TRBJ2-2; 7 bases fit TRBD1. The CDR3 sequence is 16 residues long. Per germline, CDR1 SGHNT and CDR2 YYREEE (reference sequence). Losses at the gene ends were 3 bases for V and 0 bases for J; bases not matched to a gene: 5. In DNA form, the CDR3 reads TGTGCCAGCAGCTCCTACAGGGGACCGAACACCGGGGAGCTGTTTTTT. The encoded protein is CASSSYRGPNTGELFF.

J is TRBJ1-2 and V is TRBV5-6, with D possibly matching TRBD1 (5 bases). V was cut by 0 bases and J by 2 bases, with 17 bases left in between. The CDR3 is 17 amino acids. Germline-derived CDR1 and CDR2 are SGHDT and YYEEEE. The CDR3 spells CASSLEMGDGGNYGYTF. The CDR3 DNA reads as TGTGCCAGCAGCTTGGAAATGGGGGACGGAGGCAACTATGGCTACACCTTC.

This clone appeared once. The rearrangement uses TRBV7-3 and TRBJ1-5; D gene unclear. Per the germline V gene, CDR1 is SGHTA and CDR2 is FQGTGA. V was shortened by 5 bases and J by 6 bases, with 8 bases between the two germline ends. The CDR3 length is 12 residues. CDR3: CASSPDGQPQHF. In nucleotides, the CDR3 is TGTGCCAGCAGCCCTGACGGTCAGCCCCAGCATTTT.

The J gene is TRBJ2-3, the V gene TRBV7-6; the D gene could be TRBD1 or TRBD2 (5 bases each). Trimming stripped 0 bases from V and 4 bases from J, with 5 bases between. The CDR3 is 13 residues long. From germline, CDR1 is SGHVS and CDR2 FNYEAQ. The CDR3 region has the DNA TGTGCCAGCAGCTTAGCGGGGGCAGATACGCAGTATTTT. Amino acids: CASSLAGADTQYF.

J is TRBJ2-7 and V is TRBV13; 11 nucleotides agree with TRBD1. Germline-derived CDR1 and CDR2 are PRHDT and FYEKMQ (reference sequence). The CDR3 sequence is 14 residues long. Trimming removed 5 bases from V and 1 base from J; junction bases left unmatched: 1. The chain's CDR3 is CASSGDRGSYEQYF. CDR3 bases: TGTGCCAGCAGCGGGGACAGGGGGTCCTACGAGCAGTACTTC.

In DNA, the CDR3 is TGTGCCAGCAGTGAAACGGGACTACGAGACAATGAGCAGTTCTTC. This gives the protein CASSETGLRDNEQFF. The genes are TRBV6-1 and TRBJ2-1; 7 nucleotides agree with TRBD2. V shed 2 bases and J 5 bases; nucleotides not matched to a gene: 6. CDR1 is MNHNS and CDR2 is SASEGT in the germline V gene. CDR3 length: 15 residues.

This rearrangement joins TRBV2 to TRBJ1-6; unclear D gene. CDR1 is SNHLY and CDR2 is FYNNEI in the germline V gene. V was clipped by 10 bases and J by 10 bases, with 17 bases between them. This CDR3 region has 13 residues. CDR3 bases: TGTGCCACGAAGTCCGCCGAGAGATCACCCCTCCACTTT. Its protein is CATKSAERSPLHF.

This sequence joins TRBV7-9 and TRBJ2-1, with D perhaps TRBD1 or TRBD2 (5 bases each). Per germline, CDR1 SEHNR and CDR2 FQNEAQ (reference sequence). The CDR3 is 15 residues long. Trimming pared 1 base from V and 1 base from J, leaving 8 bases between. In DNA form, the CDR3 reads TGTGCCAGCAGCTTAGAGGGACGGTCCTACAATGAGCAGTTCTTC. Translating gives CASSLEGRSYNEQFF.